This is a list of T cell receptor beta chains from one sample in a study of beta chain features in type 1 diabetes. Generated by immunoSEQ multiplex PCR, the TCRdb table keeps only in-frame clones and is missing some. The table shows about 320,000 clones, with around 15% occurring only once. The sample was central memory CD4+ T cells from blood. The receptor set was obtained from a man aged 25 to 40 in good health. Both conserved end residues are part of each CDR3. The order of the fields is V gene, J gene, CDR3 protein.

>TRBV6-5|TRBJ2-4
CASSTQGKNIQYF
>TRBV19|TRBJ2-3
CASSADLAGATDTQYF
>TRBV29-1|TRBJ2-1
CSVAPSGGNEQFF
>TRBV27|TRBJ2-3
CASSYSGGTGSSTDTQYF
>TRBV7-7|TRBJ2-5
CASSPSGGAKETQYF
>TRBV5-8|TRBJ1-2
CASSVLPGAQLYGYTF
>TRBV4-1|TRBJ1-6
CASSRDTGDYNSPLHF
>TRBV28|TRBJ1-2
CASSFRGLFYGYTF
>TRBV4-3|TRBJ2-7
CASSVRSGGPYEQYF
>TRBV10-1|TRBJ2-3
CASSDLAGEVDTQYF
>TRBV13|TRBJ2-2
CASSPRGPTGELFF
>TRBV2|TRBJ2-5
CASLAGGEETQYF
>TRBV6-6|TRBJ2-5
CASSRTRGQETQYF
>TRBV9|TRBJ2-1
CASTPGGVYNEQFF
>TRBV11-2|TRBJ2-3
CASSLGAGGGADTQYF
>TRBV5-3|TRBJ1-1
CASRKGGATEAFF
>TRBV7-3|TRBJ1-1
CASSLTDRGTEAFF
>TRBV29-1|TRBJ1-2
CSNNLPARGYTF
>TRBV10-3|TRBJ2-7
CAISEPSGVGWDEQYF
>TRBV15|TRBJ2-7
CATSTRQGALYEQYF
>TRBV5-6|TRBJ2-5
CASSPRTSGETQYF
>TRBV27|TRBJ2-5
CASSPTSGGRETQYF
>TRBV5-4|TRBJ2-6
CASSLRSSGANVLTF
>TRBV4-3|TRBJ2-3
CASSQGGSGTDTQYF
>TRBV7-3|TRBJ1-2
CASSLLQGAYGYTF
>TRBV5-4|TRBJ1-6
CASSLPGSYNSPLHF
>TRBV7-6|TRBJ2-2
CASGNLARRGRVGELFF
>TRBV11-2|TRBJ2-3
CASSPGLQTSTDTQYF
>TRBV7-9|TRBJ1-2
CASGLGGYGYTF
>TRBV29-1|TRBJ1-1
CSGTHVRNTEAFF
>TRBV5-5|TRBJ2-5
CASSSSNRVGETQYF
>TRBV7-9|TRBJ2-7
CASSTYDRVGEQYF
>TRBV7-2|TRBJ2-5
CASSHLRERGRALGETQYF
>TRBV9|TRBJ2-3
CASSLYGIGDTQYF
>TRBV4-3|TRBJ2-6
CASSQAHSQSGANVLTF
>TRBV27|TRBJ2-7
CASSSSAGAAFSYEQYF
>TRBV29-1|TRBJ1-1
CSALQELNTEAFF
>TRBV30|TRBJ1-2
CAWRPNGAGYGYTF
>TRBV9|NA
CASSPAGESEQYF
>TRBV7-2|TRBJ2-1
CASSFAGLSNNEQFF